Following are 3 T cell receptor beta chains from one sample sequenced in a study of cytomegalovirus exposure and HLA in healthy donors. PCR employed 60 Vbeta and 13 Jbeta primers. Some clones are missing from TCRdb's copy, which holds only in-frame ones; the method was immunoSEQ multiplex PCR. Among 100,000 or so clones, about 73% were seen once, and the ten largest hold approximately 4.6%. The sample comprised PBMCs. The receptors were gathered from a woman aged 40-49 years in good health and CMV-seropositive.

This clone is a singleton in its sample. The CDR3 region has the DNA TGTGCCAGCAGTACCCCCTCTCCGGGAGTCTCTGAAGCTTTCTTT. It is translated as CASSTPSPGVSEAFF. J is TRBJ1-1 and V is TRBV27; D is uncertain. This CDR3 is 15 amino acids long. Germline values: CDR1 MNHEY, CDR2 SMNVEV (reference sequence). With 5 bases removed from V and 6 bases from J, the gap between germline ends came to 19 bases.

This clone was recorded once. The V gene is TRBV18, the J gene TRBJ2-7, with 7 bases matching TRBD1. Germline assignment: CDR1 KGHSH and CDR2 LQKENI. The CDR3 extends over 16 amino acids. Trimming removed 5 bases from V and 3 bases from J; junction bases left unmatched: 13. The CDR3 region has the DNA TGTGCCAGCTCAACGAACACAGGGGATCGGGGCTACGAGCAGTACTTC. Amino acid sequence: CASSTNTGDRGYEQYF.

DNA for the CDR3: TGTGCCAGCAGCTCCCAGGGAACGTACACTGAAGCTTTCTTT. It codes for CASSSQGTYTEAFF. This chain connects TRBV7-9 to TRBJ1-1; the D gene is possibly TRBD1 (5 bases). The CDR3 runs 14 residues. The ends were cut back, 4 bases at V and 3 bases at J, with 12 bases in the middle. Germline V CDR1 and CDR2: SEHNR, FQNEAQ (reference sequence).